The TCR beta chain described here comes from a study of blood T cell repertoires in COVID-19. For the study at large: PBMCs, B-cell-depleted T cells, or T cells provided the cDNA or gDNA that made up the material.

The germline CDR1 and CDR2 sequences are SGHRS and YFSETQ. The CDR3 runs 13 residues. The V gene lost 0 bases and the J gene lost 7 bases, with 10 bases spanning the gap. Original methodology: Estimated nucleated cell counts came from reference gene primer amplification. The method was immunoSEQ multiplex PCR; TCRdb's version includes in-frame clones alone and lacks a portion of them. The DNA was the basis for D and trimming; V, J and clone size are from that table. Here the sample spans some 97,000 clones, approximately 90% being singletons. This TCR derives from a man in his forties or fifties with active COVID-19. The sequencing input was peripheral blood. This chain joins TRBV5-1 and TRBJ1-2; D is unresolved. The CDR3 reads CASSLGGSVGYTF. CDR3 DNA sequence: TGCGCCAGCAGCTTGGGAGGGTCGGTTGGCTACACCTTC.